This T cell receptor beta chain was captured by sequencing in a study of blood T cell repertoires in COVID-19. Turning to the study itself: COVID-19 samples collected from the United States, Italy and Spain covered acute and convalescent phases. PBMCs, B-cell-depleted T cells, or T cells were the source of the cDNA or gDNA that made up the material.

In the source study's methods: Nucleated cell number was recorded as an estimate derived from reference gene primer amplification. The data were produced by immunoSEQ multiplex PCR, yet TCRdb's version contains in-frame clones alone and is incomplete. That table furnishes V, J and clone size, whereas the DNA furnished D and trimming. This sample has around 86,000 clones, with approximately 86% found just once. V was pared by 1 base and J by 0 bases, with 7 bases between. This CDR3 has 14 residues. CDR1 is LNHDA and CDR2 is SQIVND in the germline V gene (reference sequence). The sequence was collected from a human donor in a cohort sampled during active COVID-19. Material: peripheral blood. The J gene is TRBJ2-7, the V gene TRBV19; D might be TRBD1 (6 bases). The CDR3 DNA reads as TGTGCCAGTAGTATAGTGGGGGCCTCCTACGAGCAGTACTTC. Translation gives CASSIVGASYEQYF.